The rows below give T cell receptor beta chains drawn from one sample of a study of cytomegalovirus exposure and HLA in healthy donors. Measured with immunoSEQ multiplex PCR; TCRdb has only the in-frame clones, and not every one. The table lists 210,000 or so clones, about 89% of them singletons. The sample was PBMCs. The receptors were sampled from a woman aged 18-29 years in good health and CMV-seronegative. The CDR3 runs from the conserved cysteine through the conserved F or W. A D gene is named only where the DNA matches it firmly. Rows may omit the clone size; those that give it use once, few, many or a size class.

v_call: TRBV15; d_call: .; j_call: TRBJ2-7; clone_size: .; cdr3_nt: TGTGCCACCAGACGAAATACAGGTCTCTACGAGCAGTACTTC; cdr3_aa: CATRRNTGLYEQYF
v_call: TRBV5-1; d_call: TRBD1; j_call: TRBJ2-3; clone_size: .; cdr3_nt: TGCGCCAGCAGCATCCAAGGGACAGGGGGCGGCACAGATACGCAGTATTTT; cdr3_aa: CASSIQGTGGGTDTQYF
v_call: TRBV4-3; d_call: .; j_call: TRBJ2-1; clone_size: .; cdr3_nt: TGCGCCAGCAGCCAAGGGAGGGGGGGCAACAATGAGCAGTTCTTC; cdr3_aa: CASSQGRGGNNEQFF
v_call: TRBV6-1; d_call: TRBD1; j_call: TRBJ2-7; clone_size: .; cdr3_nt: TGTGCCAGCAGGGGACAGGGCTACGAGCAGTACTTC; cdr3_aa: CASRGQGYEQYF
v_call: TRBV13; d_call: .; j_call: TRBJ1-3; clone_size: .; cdr3_nt: TGTGCCAGCAGTCTGACTGACGTACCCTCTGGAAACACCATATATTTT; cdr3_aa: CASSLTDVPSGNTIYF
v_call: TRBV7-9; d_call: .; j_call: TRBJ1-2; clone_size: .; cdr3_nt: TGTGCCAGCAGCGCCGAAGGGGGTTTCTATGGCTACACCTTC; cdr3_aa: CASSAEGGFYGYTF
v_call: TRBV5-6; d_call: TRBD2; j_call: TRBJ2-1; clone_size: .; cdr3_nt: TGTGCCAGCAGTGCGGGACTAGCAAGGTTAAATGAGCAGTTCTTC; cdr3_aa: CASSAGLARLNEQFF
v_call: TRBV5-1; d_call: .; j_call: TRBJ2-7; clone_size: .; cdr3_nt: TGCGCCAGCAGCTTGGCGGGCCGGGACTACGAGCAGTACTTC; cdr3_aa: CASSLAGRDYEQYF
v_call: TRBV9; d_call: TRBD2; j_call: TRBJ2-2; clone_size: .; cdr3_nt: TGTGCCAGCAGTGCACCCGGGACTAGCGGATCCGGGGAGCTGTTTTTT; cdr3_aa: CASSAPGTSGSGELFF
v_call: TRBV4-1; d_call: TRBD1; j_call: TRBJ1-6; clone_size: .; cdr3_nt: TGCGCCAGCAGCCAAGTGGGGACAGGGGTTAATTCACCCCTCCACTTT; cdr3_aa: CASSQVGTGVNSPLHF
v_call: TRBV18; d_call: .; j_call: TRBJ1-3; clone_size: .; cdr3_nt: TGTGCCAGCTCTTCGGACTTATCTGGGAACACCATATATTTT; cdr3_aa: CASSSDLSGNTIYF
v_call: TRBV11-2; d_call: TRBD2; j_call: TRBJ2-1; clone_size: .; cdr3_nt: TGTGCCAGCACCAGACTAGCGGGATACAATGAGCAGTTCTTC; cdr3_aa: CASTRLAGYNEQFF
v_call: TRBV2; d_call: TRBD1; j_call: TRBJ1-2; clone_size: .; cdr3_nt: TGTGCCAGCAGCGCCAGGACAGGGCTCTACACCTTC; cdr3_aa: CASSARTGLYTF
v_call: TRBV27; d_call: .; j_call: TRBJ1-2; clone_size: .; cdr3_nt: TGTGCCAGCAGTTTAATGAGAGGGACTGACTACACCTTC; cdr3_aa: CASSLMRGTDYTF
v_call: TRBV5-4; d_call: TRBD2; j_call: TRBJ2-5; clone_size: .; cdr3_nt: TGTGCCAGCAGCGTCGCCCTAGCGGTAGGAGCTGAGACCCAGTACTTC; cdr3_aa: CASSVALAVGAETQYF
v_call: TRBV30; d_call: .; j_call: TRBJ1-4; clone_size: .; cdr3_nt: TGTGCCTGGAGCACCCTCAGGTCCTCAAATGAAAAACTGTTTTTT; cdr3_aa: CAWSTLRSSNEKLFF
v_call: TRBV7-2; d_call: TRBD2; j_call: TRBJ2-1; clone_size: .; cdr3_nt: TGTGCCAGCAGCTTGAGGAGCGGGGGGGCGAGGAATGAGCAGTTCTTC; cdr3_aa: CASSLRSGGARNEQFF
v_call: TRBV6-5; d_call: TRBD1; j_call: TRBJ2-2; clone_size: .; cdr3_nt: TGTGCCAGCAGGACAGGGGGGGACGGGGAGCTGTTTTTT; cdr3_aa: CASRTGGDGELFF
v_call: TRBV27; d_call: .; j_call: TRBJ1-3; clone_size: .; cdr3_nt: TGTGCCAGCAGTTCCGCGGGGGGTCAGGGACGAAACACCATATATTTT; cdr3_aa: CASSSAGGQGRNTIYF
v_call: TRBV6-1; d_call: TRBD1; j_call: TRBJ1-2; clone_size: .; cdr3_nt: TGTGCCAGCAGTATAGACAGGGTTTCTAACTATGGCTACACCTTC; cdr3_aa: CASSIDRVSNYGYTF
v_call: TRBV30; d_call: .; j_call: TRBJ2-3; clone_size: .; cdr3_nt: TGTGCCTGGAGTGTGTGGGGCATGGGCACAGATACGCAGTATTTT; cdr3_aa: CAWSVWGMGTDTQYF
v_call: TRBV6-5; d_call: .; j_call: TRBJ2-1; clone_size: .; cdr3_nt: TGTGCCAGCAGTTACTCCGGCGGGATTCTTGGCAATGAGCAGTTCTTC; cdr3_aa: CASSYSGGILGNEQFF
v_call: TRBV29-1; d_call: TRBD1; j_call: TRBJ2-7; clone_size: .; cdr3_nt: TGCAGCGTTGAAGAAGCGACAGGGCGCTACGAGCAGTACTTC; cdr3_aa: CSVEEATGRYEQYF
v_call: TRBV10-3; d_call: TRBD1; j_call: TRBJ1-5; clone_size: .; cdr3_nt: TGTGCCACCTGGCAGGGGGACGACGGGCAGCCCCAGCATTTT; cdr3_aa: CATWQGDDGQPQHF
v_call: TRBV6-1; d_call: .; j_call: TRBJ2-5; clone_size: .; cdr3_nt: TGTGCCAGCAGTGAAGTCAGAGGTGAGACCCAGTACTTC; cdr3_aa: CASSEVRGETQYF
v_call: TRBV6-4; d_call: .; j_call: TRBJ1-5; clone_size: .; cdr3_nt: TGTGCCAGCAGTGACATTGGCGGCTGGCCCCAGCATTTT; cdr3_aa: CASSDIGGWPQHF
v_call: TRBV7-2; d_call: TRBD2; j_call: TRBJ2-1; clone_size: .; cdr3_nt: TGTGCCAGCAGCTTAGTTAGCGGGAGCAACAATGAGCAGTTCTTC; cdr3_aa: CASSLVSGSNNEQFF
v_call: TRBV6-1; d_call: TRBD1; j_call: TRBJ1-2; clone_size: .; cdr3_nt: TGTGCCAGCAGTGAATTGGACAGGGACTATGGCTACACCTTC; cdr3_aa: CASSELDRDYGYTF
v_call: TRBV14; d_call: TRBD1; j_call: TRBJ2-7; clone_size: .; cdr3_nt: TGTGCCAGCAGCCGTTTCCACGGGACAGGGTCCCACGAGCAGTACTTC; cdr3_aa: CASSRFHGTGSHEQYF
v_call: TRBV27; d_call: .; j_call: TRBJ1-1; clone_size: once; cdr3_nt: TGTGCCAGCAGTTTATCACAGGGAGAGGTGAACACTGAAGCTTTCTTT; cdr3_aa: CASSLSQGEVNTEAFF
v_call: TRBV2; d_call: .; j_call: TRBJ1-5; clone_size: .; cdr3_nt: TGTGCCAGCAGTGAGGGACATAATAGCAATCAGCCCCAGCATTTT; cdr3_aa: CASSEGHNSNQPQHF
v_call: TRBV6-1; d_call: TRBD2; j_call: TRBJ2-3; clone_size: .; cdr3_nt: TGTGCCGGAGAGACTAGCTCCACAGATACGCAGTATTTT; cdr3_aa: CAGETSSTDTQYF
v_call: TRBV5-1; d_call: TRBD2; j_call: TRBJ2-1; clone_size: .; cdr3_nt: TGCGCCAGCAGCTTATATAGCGGGAGCTACAATGAGCAGTTCTTC; cdr3_aa: CASSLYSGSYNEQFF
v_call: TRBV5-6; d_call: .; j_call: TRBJ2-7; clone_size: .; cdr3_nt: TGTGCCAGCAGCTGGGTGAGGATCAGCTCCTACGAGCAGTACTTC; cdr3_aa: CASSWVRISSYEQYF
v_call: TRBV9; d_call: TRBD2; j_call: TRBJ2-5; clone_size: .; cdr3_nt: TGTGCCAGCAGCGTCTGGGGTAGCGGGGGGGAAGAGACCCAGTACTTC; cdr3_aa: CASSVWGSGGEETQYF
v_call: TRBV19; d_call: .; j_call: TRBJ2-1; clone_size: .; cdr3_nt: TGTGCCAGGCGGGCAGGGGGGCCCAATGAGCAGTTCTTC; cdr3_aa: CARRAGGPNEQFF
v_call: TRBV30; d_call: TRBD1; j_call: TRBJ2-3; clone_size: .; cdr3_nt: TGTGCCTGGAGCGGCGACAGGGCCGATACGCAGTATTTT; cdr3_aa: CAWSGDRADTQYF
v_call: TRBV7-3; d_call: .; j_call: TRBJ2-7; clone_size: once; cdr3_nt: TGTGCCAGCAGCAAAGGGGCAGGATCCTACGAGCAGTACTTC; cdr3_aa: CASSKGAGSYEQYF
v_call: TRBV29-1; d_call: .; j_call: TRBJ1-2; clone_size: .; cdr3_nt: TGCAGCGTTCTAGATAACTATGGCTACACCTTC; cdr3_aa: CSVLDNYGYTF
v_call: TRBV28; d_call: .; j_call: TRBJ2-7; clone_size: .; cdr3_nt: TGTGCCAGCAGTCTTGGTAGTCGAACCCTCTTTTACGAGCAGTACTTC; cdr3_aa: CASSLGSRTLFYEQYF
v_call: TRBV7-8; d_call: TRBD1; j_call: TRBJ2-5; clone_size: few; cdr3_nt: TGTGCCAGCAGCTTAGTGGACAGGCCAGAAGAGACCCAGTACTTC; cdr3_aa: CASSLVDRPEETQYF
v_call: TRBV4-1; d_call: .; j_call: TRBJ1-2; clone_size: .; cdr3_nt: TGCGCCAGCAGCCAAGGAATAGGGGGAGGCTACACCTTC; cdr3_aa: CASSQGIGGGYTF
v_call: TRBV10-1; d_call: .; j_call: TRBJ2-2; clone_size: .; cdr3_nt: TGCGCCAGCAGTGATTCAGGGGCCAGGGGCACCGGGGAGCTGTTTTTT; cdr3_aa: CASSDSGARGTGELFF
v_call: TRBV6-6; d_call: .; j_call: TRBJ2-1; clone_size: .; cdr3_nt: TGTGCCAGCAGTTACAGCTCGGCTTCCGAGGATAATGAGCAGTTCTTC; cdr3_aa: CASSYSSASEDNEQFF
v_call: TRBV6-1; d_call: TRBD2; j_call: TRBJ2-3; clone_size: .; cdr3_nt: TGTGCCAGCAGTGACGGACTAGCCAGCACAGATACGCAGTATTTT; cdr3_aa: CASSDGLASTDTQYF
v_call: TRBV7-2; d_call: .; j_call: TRBJ1-2; clone_size: .; cdr3_nt: TGTGCCAGCAGCCCCTCTGGGGCCTACTCTAACTATGGCTACACCTTC; cdr3_aa: CASSPSGAYSNYGYTF
v_call: TRBV6-5; d_call: .; j_call: TRBJ1-5; clone_size: once; cdr3_nt: TGTGCCAGCAGTTACGTCCAGGGCCAGCCCCAGCATTTT; cdr3_aa: CASSYVQGQPQHF
v_call: TRBV4-3; d_call: .; j_call: TRBJ2-3; clone_size: .; cdr3_nt: TGCGCCAGCAGCCCCGAGGAGGTGGGAGATACGCAGTATTTT; cdr3_aa: CASSPEEVGDTQYF
v_call: TRBV10-3; d_call: TRBD1; j_call: TRBJ1-1; clone_size: .; cdr3_nt: TGTGCCATCAGAGGGACAGGGTGGGCTGAAGCTTTCTTT; cdr3_aa: CAIRGTGWAEAFF
v_call: TRBV9; d_call: TRBD1; j_call: TRBJ1-5; clone_size: few; cdr3_nt: TGTGCCAGCAGCGTGGGGACAGGGAATCAGCCCCAGCATTTT; cdr3_aa: CASSVGTGNQPQHF
v_call: TRBV5-6; d_call: TRBD1; j_call: TRBJ2-7; clone_size: .; cdr3_nt: TGTGCCAGCAGCTCAAAAAACAGGGGCGCCTACGAGCAGTACTTC; cdr3_aa: CASSSKNRGAYEQYF
v_call: TRBV6-6; d_call: TRBD1; j_call: TRBJ1-1; clone_size: .; cdr3_nt: TGTGCCAGCAGCAGGGACAGGTCTAGTGAAGCTTTCTTT; cdr3_aa: CASSRDRSSEAFF
v_call: TRBV4-1; d_call: TRBD2; j_call: TRBJ2-4; clone_size: .; cdr3_nt: TGCGCCAGCAGCCCCGGACTAGCGGGGGGTCGAGCCAAAAACATTCAGTACTTC; cdr3_aa: CASSPGLAGGRAKNIQYF
v_call: TRBV30; d_call: TRBD2; j_call: TRBJ2-4; clone_size: .; cdr3_nt: TGTGCCCTGGAGATTGGGGGGGTCAAAAACATTCAGTACTTC; cdr3_aa: CALEIGGVKNIQYF
v_call: TRBV27; d_call: .; j_call: TRBJ2-7; clone_size: few; cdr3_nt: TGTGCCAGCAGTTTTGTCGGCAGGGGCTACGAGCAGTACTTC; cdr3_aa: CASSFVGRGYEQYF